This T cell receptor beta chain was identified during a study of beta chain features in type 1 diabetes. The isolated RNA, all of it, was reverse transcribed, so expressed TCRB transcripts were what got sequenced. Here immunoSEQ multiplex PCR was the method, and the copy in TCRdb shows in-frame clones only, minus some. The table has hundreds of thousands of clones, 30% seen once. The CDR3 is 15 amino acids. Trimming took 3 bases from V and 0 from J, leaving 11 bases between them. Germline CDR1 KGHSH, CDR2 LQKENI. This chain connects TRBV18 to TRBJ1-2; no clear D gene. This receptor was obtained from a man aged 18 to 29 in good health. Sequenced input: naive CD4+ T cells from blood. This CDR3 is CASSPAQWSNYGYTF. In DNA, the CDR3 is TGTGCCAGCTCACCGGCGCAGTGGTCTAACTATGGCTACACCTTC.